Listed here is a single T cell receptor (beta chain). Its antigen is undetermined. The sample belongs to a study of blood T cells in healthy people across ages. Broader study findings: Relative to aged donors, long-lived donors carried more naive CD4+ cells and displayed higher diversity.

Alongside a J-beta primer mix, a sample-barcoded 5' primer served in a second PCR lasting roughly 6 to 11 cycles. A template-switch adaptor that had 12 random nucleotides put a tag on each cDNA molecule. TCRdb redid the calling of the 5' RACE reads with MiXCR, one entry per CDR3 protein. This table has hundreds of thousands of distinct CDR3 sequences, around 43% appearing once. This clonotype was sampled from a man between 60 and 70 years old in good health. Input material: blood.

The CDR3 is CASSMTGANEAFF. The CDR3 nucleotides are TGTGCCAGCAGCATGACAGGGGCCAATGAAGCTTTCTTT. The chain recombines TRBV28 with TRBJ1-1, with 8 bases identical to TRBD1. The germline CDR1 and CDR2 sequences are MDHEN and SYDVKM. V dropped 6 bases and J dropped 7; count of bases not matched to a gene: 7. The CDR3 extends over 13 amino acids.